This T cell receptor (beta chain) was obtained from a study of regulatory T cells in long-lasting Graves disease. Notes on the study in general: Results may be inaccurate due to the small sample size.

The length of the CDR3 is 11 residues. The germline gives CDR1 MNHEY, CDR2 SMNVEV (reference sequence). Trimming took off 7 bases at V and 0 bases at J, with 3 bases between the two ends. Arm-PCR of CDR3 regions and iRepertoire HTBI primers were the basis on which TCR beta libraries were built. TCRdb called the multiplex PCR reads again in MiXCR, with one record for every CDR3 protein. The sample yields roughly 500,000 distinct CDR3 sequences, 20% to 25% seen once. Specified time point: persistent/refractory GD, antithyroid drugs over 5 years with positive TRAb. Scientists built the TCR library using RNA that was extracted from PBMCs. This clonotype has at least ten counts. Its antigen is as yet unknown.

The chain has TRBV27 and TRBJ2-5; D unclear. The material sequenced was peripheral blood mononuclear cells (PBMCs), taken when the disease was refractory, from a patient treated with antithyroid drugs. This receptor was identified in a female donor with Graves disease. CDR3 DNA sequence: TGTGCCAGCAAGTACCAAGAGACCCAGTACTTC. This encodes CASKYQETQYF.